The 20 T cell receptor beta chains in this list originate from one sample, sequenced in a study of PD-1 blockade in classical Hodgkin lymphoma. The method was immunoSEQ multiplex PCR; TCRdb's version includes in-frame clones alone and lacks a portion of them. The table lists 84,000 or so clones, around nine tenths of them singletons. Each patient experienced a relapse that followed autologous stem cell transplantation, and brentuximab vedotin exposure varied. The sequences come from peripheral blood mononuclear cells (PBMCs), collected before the second cycle of nivolumab. The receptors originated from a human donor with classical Hodgkin lymphoma.

This clone was recorded once. This chain uses TRBV10-3 with TRBJ2-1, with 9 bases that match TRBD2. The V gene end was trimmed by 0 bases and the J gene end by 6 bases; junction bases not matched to a gene: 6. This CDR3 comprises 16 residues. Germline values: CDR1 ENHRY, CDR2 SYGVKD. This CDR3 reads CAISESGELAGNEQFF. The CDR3 coding sequence is TGTGCCATCAGTGAGTCGGGGGAACTAGCGGGCAATGAGCAGTTCTTC.

The chain has TRBV28 and TRBJ2-4; D is perhaps TRBD2 (5 bases). Trimming stripped 5 bases from V and 1 base from J, with 15 bases between. Germline CDR1 is MDHEN and CDR2 is SYDVKM. This CDR3 region has 16 residues. The CDR3 is CASSHVRTGAKNIQYF. The DNA for the CDR3 is TGTGCCAGCAGTCACGTACGAACGGGGGCCAAAAACATTCAGTACTTC.

The V call is TRBV6-5, the J call TRBJ2-4, with a tentative D call TRBD1 (5 bases). CDR3 length: 15 residues. CDR1 is MNHEY and CDR2 is SVGAGI in the germline V gene. V gave up 6 bases and J gave up 8 bases, with 20 bases separating them. The CDR3 is CASRARTLRIDIQYF. CDR3 sequence (DNA): TGTGCCAGCAGAGCGAGGACACTTCGGATAGACATTCAGTACTTC.

V and J are TRBV10-3 and TRBJ1-1; no firm D call. V was pared by 10 bases and J by 8 bases, with 26 bases between. The germline gives CDR1 ENHRY, CDR2 SYGVKD. The CDR3 loop spans 15 amino acids. CDR3 in DNA: TGTGCCACAAATGGTGGGGTAATCGGTGGCTCGGAAGCTTTCTTT. It encodes CATNGGVIGGSEAFF.

This chain links TRBV30 with TRBJ2-3, with 11 bases that match TRBD2. The V gene end was trimmed by 2 bases and the J gene end by 2 bases; junction bases not matched to a gene: 6. Germline V CDR1 and CDR2: GTSNPN, SVGIG (reference sequence). This CDR3 is built from 16 residues. CDR3 region: CAWSPISGRDTDTQYF. In DNA form, the CDR3 reads TGTGCCTGGAGTCCGATTAGCGGGAGGGACACAGATACGCAGTATTTT.

The count of this clone is one. CDR3 in amino acids: CASRTGGLNTEAFF. CDR3 nucleotide sequence: TGCGCCAGCCGCACAGGGGGGCTAAACACTGAAGCTTTCTTT. The chain recombines TRBV5-1 with TRBJ1-1; 8 positions agree with TRBD1. Germline CDR1 and CDR2: SGHRS and YFSETQ. V was pared by 7 bases and J by 2 bases, with 7 bases of the junction left unmatched. The CDR3 extends over 14 amino acids.

The chain joins TRBV29-1 to TRBJ2-3; tentative D call: TRBD1 (5 bases). V lost 8 bases and J lost 4, with 19 bases in between. The germline CDR1 and CDR2 sequences are SQVTM and ANQGSEA. The CDR3 covers 14 residues. The CDR3 coding sequence is TGCAGCATACACCGGGCTCAGGGTCCAGATACGCAGTATTTT. Amino acids: CSIHRAQGPDTQYF.

The V call is TRBV7-9, the J call TRBJ1-1; TRBD1 matches 7 bases. V trimming: 4 bases; J trimming: 1 base; junction bases outside the gene matches: 12. CDR1 SEHNR and CDR2 FQNEAQ come from the germline V gene (reference sequence). The CDR3 consists of 17 residues. The chain's CDR3 is CASSSRRQGRRNTEAFF. CDR3 nucleotides: TGTGCCAGCAGCTCCAGACGACAGGGAAGGAGGAACACTGAAGCTTTCTTT.

The chain is built from TRBV7-6 and TRBJ1-2; 11 positions agree with TRBD1. Germline V CDR1 and CDR2: SGHVS, FNYEAQ. The CDR3 sequence is 15 residues long. V lost 4 bases, J lost 8 bases, and 9 bases stayed unmatched. CDR3 residues: CASSSSRDRGKGYTF. DNA for the CDR3: TGTGCCAGCAGCTCGTCCCGGGACAGGGGGAAAGGCTACACCTTC.

J is TRBJ2-3 and V is TRBV11-3; TRBD2 matches at 7 bases. The germline gives CDR1 SGHNT, CDR2 YENEEA. The CDR3 runs to 14 residues. Germline trimming cut 1 base from V and 3 bases from J; bases unmatched to any gene: 1. The CDR3 DNA reads as TGTGCCAGCAGCTTAGCGCGGGGGACAGATACGCAGTATTTT. Its protein product is CASSLARGTDTQYF.

This sequence joins TRBV19 and TRBJ1-1; TRBD1 might be the D (6 bases). V shed 7 bases and J shed 3 bases, with 12 bases lying between them. Germline V CDR1 and CDR2: LNHDA, SQIVND (reference sequence). This CDR3 has 13 residues. The CDR3 DNA sequence: TGTGCCAGTAATACAGGGATGTACACTGAAGCTTTCTTT. Translating it yields CASNTGMYTEAFF. Filled out from reference TRBV19 and TRBJ1-1, the complete variable domain reads DGGITQSPKYLFRKEGQNVTLSCEQNLNHDAMYWYRQDPGQGLRLIYYSQIVNDFQKGDIAEGYSVSREKKESFPLTVTSAQKNPTAFYLCASNTGMYTEAFFGQGTRLTVV.

J is TRBJ1-1 and V is TRBV28; 7 bases agree with TRBD1. The junction had 10 bases not matched to a gene; V was cut back by 6 bases and J by 3 bases. The CDR3 is 15 residues long. The germline V gene encodes CDR1 MDHEN and CDR2 SYDVKM. The CDR3 DNA reads TGTGCCAGCAGCCCAATACAGGGGACGCACACTGAAGCTTTCTTT. Protein: CASSPIQGTHTEAFF.

The chain is built from TRBV27 and TRBJ2-3; D uncertain. Germline V CDR1 and CDR2: MNHEY, SMNVEV (reference sequence). This CDR3 is built from 14 residues. V was pared by 5 bases and J by 2 bases, with 11 bases between. The CDR3 reads CASSRRLLTDTQYF. In DNA, the CDR3 is TGTGCCAGCAGTAGACGGCTACTCACAGATACGCAGTATTTT.

This chain connects TRBV10-2 to TRBJ2-7, with D possibly TRBD2 on 5 matching bases. V lost 5 bases to trimming and J lost 2 bases, with 10 bases between them. CDR3 length equals 13 residues. Germline CDR1 WSHSY, CDR2 SAAADI. The CDR3 sequence is CASSIVRAYEQYF. CDR3 bases: TGCGCCAGCAGTATCGTGAGGGCCTACGAGCAGTACTTC.

The chain couples TRBV5-1 to TRBJ1-3; 7 nucleotides agree with TRBD1. This CDR3 contains 16 residues. V trimming: 0 bases; J trimming: 0 bases; junction bases outside the gene matches: 3. Germline lookup yields CDR1 SGHRS and CDR2 YFSETQ. CDR3 sequence reads: CASSLGRGNSGNTIYF. The CDR3 DNA reads as TGCGCCAGCAGCTTGGGCAGGGGGAACTCTGGAAACACCATATATTTT. The full variable domain, rest sourced from reference TRBV5-1 and TRBJ1-3, is KAGVTQTPRYLIKTRGQQVTLSCSPISGHRSVSWYQQTPGQGLQFLFEYFSETQRNKGNFPGRFSGRQFSNSRSEMNVSTLELGDSALYLCASSLGRGNSGNTIYFGEGSWLTVV.

The rearrangement joins TRBV10-2 to TRBJ1-6; the D is unclear. V was trimmed by 8 bases and J by 11 bases, leaving 4 bases between them. The CDR3 spans 9 residues. CDR1 WSHSY and CDR2 SAAADI come from the germline V gene. For the CDR3, the DNA is TGCGCCAGCGGGGCACCCCTCCACTTT. Its translation is CASGAPLHF.

The gene calls are TRBV2 and TRBJ1-5; tentatively, D is TRBD1 (5 bases). Between the trimmed V and J ends, which lost 9 bases and 4 bases, there was a span of 19 bases. The CDR3 is 15 residues long. CDR1 is SNHLY, CDR2 FYNNEI, per germline. The CDR3 DNA follows: TGTGCCAGTGACCTCTCCGGGACTCCTAATCAGCCCCAGCATTTT. Its translation is CASDLSGTPNQPQHF.

V usage is TRBV5-1 and J usage is TRBJ2-2; 13 bases align to TRBD2. V dropped 7 bases and J dropped 6; count of bases not matched to a gene: 3. The CDR3 totals 14 residues. Germline V gene data show CDR1 as SGHRS and CDR2 as YFSETQ. The CDR3 loop reads CASWTSGSSGELFF. For the CDR3, the DNA is TGCGCCAGCTGGACTAGCGGGAGCTCCGGGGAGCTGTTTTTT.

The chain recombines TRBV19 with TRBJ2-7; 7 positions match TRBD1. The CDR3 is made up of 16 amino acids. Germline V lookup: CDR1 LNHDA, CDR2 SQIVND (reference sequence). V was clipped by 2 bases and J by 1 base; unmatched bases: 8. As DNA, the CDR3 is TGTGCCAGTAGTATAAACGGACAGGACCATTCCTACGAGCAGTACTTC. Translated, it gives CASSINGQDHSYEQYF.

This sequence joins TRBV2 and TRBJ1-1, with D unclear. V lost 5 bases and J lost 0, with 10 bases in between. The CDR3 has 14 amino acids. CDR1 and CDR2 (germline): SNHLY, FYNNEI. The CDR3 DNA sequence: TGTGCCAGCAGTCCTATTAGGGTGAACACTGAAGCTTTCTTT. This sequence encodes CASSPIRVNTEAFF.